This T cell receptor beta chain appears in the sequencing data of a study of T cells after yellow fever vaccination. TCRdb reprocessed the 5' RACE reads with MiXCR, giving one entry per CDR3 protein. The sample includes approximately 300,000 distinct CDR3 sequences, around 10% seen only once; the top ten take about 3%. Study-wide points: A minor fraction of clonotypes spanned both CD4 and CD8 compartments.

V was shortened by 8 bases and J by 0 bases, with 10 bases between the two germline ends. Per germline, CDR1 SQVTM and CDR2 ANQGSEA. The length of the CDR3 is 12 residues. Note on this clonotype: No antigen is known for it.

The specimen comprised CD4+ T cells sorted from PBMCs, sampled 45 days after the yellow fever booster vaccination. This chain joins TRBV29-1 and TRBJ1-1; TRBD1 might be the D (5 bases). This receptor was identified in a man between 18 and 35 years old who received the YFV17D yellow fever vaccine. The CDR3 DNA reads TGCAGCACGGGACGAATGAACACTGAAGCTTTCTTT. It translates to CSTGRMNTEAFF.